Each of the 20 T cell receptor beta chains below was sequenced from the same sample in a study of T-cell memory formation after mild COVID-19. A single record per CDR3 protein comes from TCRdb applying MiXCR to the 5' RACE reads. The sample shows about 190,000 distinct CDR3 sequences, more than 9% of them seen only once. Sequencing was performed on PBMCs or a T cell subset sorted from them (not recorded which). These receptors all stem from a man in his late teens or twenties who had mild COVID-19 (a few samples of this study predate the infection). Cell type and time point are not known.

This clonotype was counted a few times. The V and J genes are TRBV18 and TRBJ1-1; D not certain. Trimming left V 3 bases short and J 4 bases short, with 12 bases between. CDR3 length: 14 residues. CDR1 is KGHSH, CDR2 LQKENI, per germline. For the CDR3, the DNA is TGTGCCAGCTCACCGGCGGGGTTCGGCACTGAAGCTTTCTTT. Protein sequence: CASSPAGFGTEAFF.

This clonotype was seen repeatedly, ten times or more. The CDR3 DNA reads TGTGCCAGCTCACTCAAGGGTGCATCGGAGACCCAGTACTTC. Protein sequence: CASSLKGASETQYF. This sequence joins TRBV18 and TRBJ2-5; D remains unclear. The CDR3 consists of 14 residues. V dropped 4 bases and J dropped 5 bases, with 14 bases sitting between them. CDR1 and CDR2 (germline): KGHSH, LQKENI.

The chain uses TRBV29-1 and TRBJ2-3; TRBD2 matches 7 bases. The length of the CDR3 is 13 residues. The V gene end was trimmed by 7 bases and the J gene end by 8 bases; junction bases not matched to a gene: 12. CDR1 SQVTM and CDR2 ANQGSEA come from the germline V gene. The CDR3 DNA follows: TGCAGCGCCGAGGGAGGGTTTAGGAGTACGCAGTATTTT. Encoded protein: CSAEGGFRSTQYF.

V is TRBV5-5 and J is TRBJ2-4; D unclear. Trimming removed 2 bases from V and 6 bases from J, with 15 bases in between. Per germline, CDR1 SGHKS and CDR2 YYEKEE (reference sequence). The CDR3 covers 15 residues. The CDR3 loop is CASSLIGYTGNIQYF. CDR3 nucleotides: TGTGCCAGCAGCTTAATCGGGTACACTGGAAACATTCAGTACTTC.

This chain uses TRBV6-2 or TRBV6-3 with TRBJ2-5; D tentatively fits TRBD1 or TRBD2 (5 bases each). Germline values: CDR1 MNHEY, CDR2 SVGEGT. The V end was cut by 8 bases, the J end by 2 bases, with 18 bases between. This CDR3 is built from 15 residues. The CDR3 nucleotides are TGTGCCAGCGGTAAAGGGGAAGCGGTTCAAGAGACCCAGTACTTC. Translation gives CASGKGEAVQETQYF.

The chain employs TRBV21-1 and TRBJ2-7; the D call TRBD1 from the table was never checked on the DNA. TRBV21-1 is annotated as a pseudogene. This CDR3 has 16 residues. The CDR3 sequence: CASSTARTARSYEQYF. CDR3 DNA sequence: TGTGCCAGCAGCACCGCCCGGACAGCCCGCTCCTACGAGCAGTACTTC.

A few counts support this clonotype. The gene calls are TRBV10-3 and TRBJ2-5, with 8 bases fitting TRBD2. Germline trimming cut 3 bases from V and 5 bases from J; bases unmatched to any gene: 5. The germline V gene encodes CDR1 ENHRY and CDR2 SYGVKD. The CDR3 is 14 amino acids. The CDR3 nucleotides read TGTGCCATCAGTGACCCACAGCGGGGGGAGACCCAGTACTTC. Residues: CAISDPQRGETQYF.

This chain connects TRBV20-1 to TRBJ2-1, with 8 bases lining up with TRBD2. The CDR3 is 15 amino acids. The V gene's germline CDR1 is DFQATT and CDR2 SNEGSKA (reference sequence). The V and J ends lost 2 bases and 0 bases, in that order; junction bases with no gene match: 3. This CDR3 is CSARRGGFSYNEQFF. The CDR3 nucleotides are TGCAGTGCTAGACGCGGGGGGTTCTCCTACAATGAGCAGTTCTTC.

This chain's CDR3 is CASILPRGFLTGELFF. CDR3 nucleotide sequence: TGTGCCAGCATCCTACCCAGGGGCTTTCTCACCGGGGAGCTGTTTTTT. The chain uses TRBV6-2 or TRBV6-3 and TRBJ2-2, with D tentatively TRBD1 (6 bases). V dropped 7 bases and J dropped 4 bases, with 19 bases sitting between them. The CDR3 has 16 amino acids. Looked up from germline, CDR1 is MNHEY and CDR2 is SVGEGT.

This clonotype was observed a single time. This chain joins TRBV10-3 and TRBJ2-5; unclear D gene. CDR1 is ENHRY and CDR2 is SYGVKD in the germline V gene. V shed 0 bases and J shed 4 bases, with 6 bases lying between them. This CDR3 contains 13 residues. The DNA of the CDR3 is TGTGCCATCAGTGAGTCCCTCAGAGAGACCCAGTACTTC. Protein product: CAISESLRETQYF.

This clonotype was found a few times. The V and J genes are TRBV4-3 and TRBJ1-1, with 7 bases matching TRBD1. Germline lookup yields CDR1 LGHNA and CDR2 YSLEER. Germline trimming cut 3 bases from V and 1 base from J; bases unmatched to any gene: 5. This CDR3 has 15 amino acids. The CDR3, as DNA: TGCGCCAGCAGCCAGGCAGGGGGTGCGAACACTGAAGCTTTCTTT. It encodes CASSQAGGANTEAFF.

The sample holds a few counts of this clonotype. The V gene is TRBV6-2 or TRBV6-3, the J gene TRBJ1-2, with a possible D match to TRBD1 (5 bases). CDR3 length equals 14 residues. V lost 6 bases and J lost 8, with 19 bases in between. The germline CDR1 and CDR2 sequences are MNHEY and SVGEGT. The CDR3 nucleotides are TGTGCCAGCAGCCACCGGGGGACGACACGGGGCTACACCTTC. Protein sequence: CASSHRGTTRGYTF.

This clonotype appeared a few times. The gene calls are TRBV12-3 or TRBV12-4 and TRBJ2-3, with 12 nucleotides matching TRBD2. The trim removed 8 bases at V and 0 bases at J, leaving 9 bases unmatched. The CDR3 is 17 residues long. The CDR3 bases are TGTGCCAGCGGTGGGCTAGCGGGGGGGCCAAGCACAGATACGCAGTATTTT. Protein sequence: CASGGLAGGPSTDTQYF.

This clonotype was picked up a small number of times. The chain recombines TRBV24-1 with TRBJ1-2; D is ambiguous. Germline assignment: CDR1 KGHDR and CDR2 SFDVKD. V dropped 3 bases and J dropped 4 bases, with 20 bases sitting between them. The CDR3 covers 17 residues. In DNA, the CDR3 is TGTGCCACCAGTGATGTTGATGCGGACCGCACTTCCTATGGCTACACCTTC. Translated: CATSDVDADRTSYGYTF.

The chain carries TRBV12-3 or TRBV12-4 and TRBJ1-3, with a weak D call TRBD1 (6 bases). This CDR3 comprises 13 residues. Trimming took off 7 bases at V and 1 base at J, with 8 bases between the two ends. The CDR3 protein is CASNQGSGNTIYF. Written as DNA, the CDR3 is TGTGCCAGCAATCAGGGGTCTGGAAACACCATATATTTT.

This clonotype was detected only a few times. The chain joins TRBV9 to TRBJ2-5; D perhaps matches TRBD1 (6 bases). Germline CDR1 is SGDLS and CDR2 is YYNGEE. V was clipped by 3 bases and J by 4 bases, with 16 bases between them. The CDR3 totals 15 residues. The CDR3 region is CASSDATGRGETQYF. The CDR3 bases are TGTGCCAGCAGCGACGCCACAGGGCGAGGAGAGACCCAGTACTTC.

This clonotype was observed a few times. V usage is TRBV7-2 and J usage is TRBJ2-1; D is tentatively TRBD1 or TRBD2 (5 bases each). Germline CDR1 and CDR2: SGHTA and FQGNSA. The ends were cut back, 0 bases at V and 5 bases at J, with 8 bases in the middle. CDR3 length: 14 amino acids. Written as DNA, the CDR3 is TGTGCCAGCAGCTTAGCGGGGGTAAACAATGAGCAGTTCTTC. This gives the protein CASSLAGVNNEQFF.

This clonotype was seen a handful of times. J is TRBJ1-5 and V is TRBV7-9; 9 bases line up with TRBD1. Germline values: CDR1 SEHNR, CDR2 FQNEAQ (reference sequence). The CDR3 extends over 13 amino acids. V shed 10 bases, J shed 1 base, and the junction held 2 bases outside the gene matches. CDR3 residues: CATGTGSNQPQHF. For the CDR3, the DNA is TGTGCCACCGGGACAGGGAGCAATCAGCCCCAGCATTTT.

V and J are TRBV18 and TRBJ2-7; the D is unclear. V dropped 6 bases and J dropped 5 bases, with 14 bases sitting between them. Germline V gives CDR1 KGHSH, CDR2 LQKENI. The CDR3 covers 13 residues. The CDR3 is CASSLGIQDEQYV. Here the CDR3 DNA reads TGTGCCAGCTCTTTAGGGATTCAAGACGAGCAGTACGTC.

This clonotype was picked up many times. This chain uses TRBV24-1 with TRBJ2-2; 12 positions match TRBD2. V gave up 5 bases and J gave up 0 bases; unmatched junction bases: 6. This CDR3 is 18 amino acids long. Germline V CDR1 and CDR2: KGHDR, SFDVKD. The CDR3 sequence is CATSGLAGANTNTGELFF. DNA for the CDR3: TGTGCCACCAGTGGACTAGCGGGGGCCAACACGAACACCGGGGAGCTGTTTTTT.